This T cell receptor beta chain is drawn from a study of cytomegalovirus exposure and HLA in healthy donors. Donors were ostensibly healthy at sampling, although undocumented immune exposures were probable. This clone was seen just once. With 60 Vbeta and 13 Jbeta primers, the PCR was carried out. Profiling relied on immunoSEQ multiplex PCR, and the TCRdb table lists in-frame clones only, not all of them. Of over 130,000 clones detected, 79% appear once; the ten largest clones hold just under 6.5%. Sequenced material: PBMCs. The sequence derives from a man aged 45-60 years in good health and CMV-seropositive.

CDR3 region: CASSFDGGQYF. The CDR3 region has the DNA TGTGCCAGCAGTTTTGACGGGGGGCAGTACTTC. The gene calls are TRBV28 and TRBJ2-7, with D possibly matching TRBD2 (6 bases). Between the trimmed V and J ends, which lost 3 bases and 9 bases, there was a span of 9 bases. This CDR3 region has 11 residues. Germline V CDR1 and CDR2: MDHEN, SYDVKM.